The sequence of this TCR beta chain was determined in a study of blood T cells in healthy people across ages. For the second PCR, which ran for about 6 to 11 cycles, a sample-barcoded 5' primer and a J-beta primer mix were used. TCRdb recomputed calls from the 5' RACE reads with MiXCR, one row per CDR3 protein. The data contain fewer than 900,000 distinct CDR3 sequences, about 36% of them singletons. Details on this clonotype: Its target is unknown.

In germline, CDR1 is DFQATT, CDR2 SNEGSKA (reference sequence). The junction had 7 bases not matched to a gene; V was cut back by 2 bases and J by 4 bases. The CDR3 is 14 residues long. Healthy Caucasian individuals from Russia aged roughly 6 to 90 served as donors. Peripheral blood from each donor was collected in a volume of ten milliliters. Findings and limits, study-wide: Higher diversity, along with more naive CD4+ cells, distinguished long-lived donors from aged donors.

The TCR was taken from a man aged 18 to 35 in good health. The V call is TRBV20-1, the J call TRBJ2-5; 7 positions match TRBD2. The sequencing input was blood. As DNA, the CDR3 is TGCAGTGCTAGATTGCGGGGGACGGGAGAGACCCAGTACTTC. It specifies CSARLRGTGETQYF.